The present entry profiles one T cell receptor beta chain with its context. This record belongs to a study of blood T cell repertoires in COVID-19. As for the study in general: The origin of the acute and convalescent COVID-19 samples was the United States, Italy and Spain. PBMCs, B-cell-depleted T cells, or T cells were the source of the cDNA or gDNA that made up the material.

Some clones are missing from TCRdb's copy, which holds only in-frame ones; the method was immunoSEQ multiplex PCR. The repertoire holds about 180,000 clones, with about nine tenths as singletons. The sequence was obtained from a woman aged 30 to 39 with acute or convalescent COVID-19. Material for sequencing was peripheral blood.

This CDR3 reads CASSLLADTEAFF. The DNA for the CDR3 is TGTGCCAGCAGCTTACTGGCAGACACTGAAGCTTTCTTT. The V and J genes are TRBV7-9 and TRBJ1-1; D uncertain. Trimming removed 2 bases at V and 3 bases at J, with 7 bases between. Germline V gene data show CDR1 as SEHNR and CDR2 as FQNEAQ (reference sequence). This CDR3 spans 13 amino acids.